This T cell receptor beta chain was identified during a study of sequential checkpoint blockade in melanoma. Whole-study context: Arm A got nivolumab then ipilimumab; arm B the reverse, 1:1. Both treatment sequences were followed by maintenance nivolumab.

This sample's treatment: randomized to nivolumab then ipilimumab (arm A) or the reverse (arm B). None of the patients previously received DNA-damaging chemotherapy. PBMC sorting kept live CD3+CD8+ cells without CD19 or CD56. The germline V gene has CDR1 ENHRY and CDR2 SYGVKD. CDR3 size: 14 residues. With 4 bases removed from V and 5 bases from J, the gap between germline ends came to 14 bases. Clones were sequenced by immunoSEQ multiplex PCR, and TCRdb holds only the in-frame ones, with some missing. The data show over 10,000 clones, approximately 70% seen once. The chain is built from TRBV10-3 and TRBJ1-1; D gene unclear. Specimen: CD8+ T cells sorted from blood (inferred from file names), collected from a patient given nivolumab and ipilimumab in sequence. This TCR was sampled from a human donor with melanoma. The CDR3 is CAISGSETGTEAFF. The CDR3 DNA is TGTGCCATCAGTGGTTCCGAGACCGGGACTGAAGCTTTCTTT.